This T cell receptor (beta chain) stems from a study of T cells in Graves' hyperthyroidism and ophthalmopathy. Per the germline V gene, CDR1 is LNHNV and CDR2 is YYDKDF (reference sequence). The junction had 11 bases not matched to a gene; V was cut back by 4 bases and J by 0 bases. CDR3 length equals 17 residues. Not enrolled were patients with uncontrolled infection, other autoimmune disease, pregnancy or lactation. Clinical symptoms, serum thyroxine, TRAb, thyroid ultrasound and orbital computed tomography established diagnosis. Amplification yielded TCR beta CDR3 regions, with RNA transcripts as the source. The TCR CDR3 was amplified in a first-round RT-PCR using the HTBI primer set. Each CDR3 protein is one row after TCRdb ran MiXCR on the multiplex PCR reads. In the table there are 500,000 to 600,000 distinct CDR3 sequences, over 45% of which are singletons.

This chain uses TRBV15 with TRBJ1-1; 7 nucleotides line up with TRBD1. The sequencing input was peripheral blood or thyroid tissue (not recorded which). This TCR derives from an adult woman with Graves' disease, either hyperthyroidism or ophthalmopathy (not recorded which). The CDR3 nucleotides are TGTGCCACCAGCACCAACCGGGACAGACCATTGAACACTGAAGCTTTCTTT. This encodes CATSTNRDRPLNTEAFF.